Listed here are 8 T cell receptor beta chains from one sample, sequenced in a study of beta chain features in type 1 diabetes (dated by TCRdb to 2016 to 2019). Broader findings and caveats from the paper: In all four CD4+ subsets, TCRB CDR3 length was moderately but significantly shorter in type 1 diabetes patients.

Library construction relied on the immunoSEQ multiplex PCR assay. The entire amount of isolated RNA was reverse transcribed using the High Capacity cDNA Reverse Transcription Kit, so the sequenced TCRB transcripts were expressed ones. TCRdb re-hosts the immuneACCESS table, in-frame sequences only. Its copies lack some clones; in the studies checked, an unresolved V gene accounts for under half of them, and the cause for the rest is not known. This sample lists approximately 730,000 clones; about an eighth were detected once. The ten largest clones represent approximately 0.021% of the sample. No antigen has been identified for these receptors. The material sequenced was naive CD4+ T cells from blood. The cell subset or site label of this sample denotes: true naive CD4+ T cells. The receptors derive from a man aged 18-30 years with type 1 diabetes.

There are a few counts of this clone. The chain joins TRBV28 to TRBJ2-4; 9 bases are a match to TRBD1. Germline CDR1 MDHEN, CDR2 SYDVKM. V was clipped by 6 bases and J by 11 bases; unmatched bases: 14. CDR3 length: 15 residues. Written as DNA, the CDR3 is TGTGCCAGCAGCCCCTCAGGGGACAGGGATGGGTTTCAGTACTTC. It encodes CASSPSGDRDGFQYF.

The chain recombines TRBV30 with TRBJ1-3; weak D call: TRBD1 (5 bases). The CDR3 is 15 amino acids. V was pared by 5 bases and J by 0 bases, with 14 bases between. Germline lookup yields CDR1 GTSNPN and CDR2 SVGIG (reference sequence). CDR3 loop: CAWQGGSGSGNTIYF. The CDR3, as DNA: TGTGCCTGGCAGGGAGGATCTGGCTCTGGAAACACCATATATTTT.

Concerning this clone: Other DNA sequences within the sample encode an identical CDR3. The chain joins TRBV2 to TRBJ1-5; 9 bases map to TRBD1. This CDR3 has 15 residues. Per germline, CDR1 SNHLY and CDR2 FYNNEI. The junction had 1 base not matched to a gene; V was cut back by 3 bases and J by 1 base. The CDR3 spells CASSEDRGSNQPQHF. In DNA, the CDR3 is TGTGCCAGCAGTGAGGACAGGGGAAGCAATCAGCCCCAGCATTTT.

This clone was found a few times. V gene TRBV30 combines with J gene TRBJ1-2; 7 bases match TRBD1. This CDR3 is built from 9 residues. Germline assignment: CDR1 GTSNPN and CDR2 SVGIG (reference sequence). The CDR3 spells CAFGQVHTF. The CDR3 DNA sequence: TGTGCTTTTGGACAGGTCCACACCTTC.

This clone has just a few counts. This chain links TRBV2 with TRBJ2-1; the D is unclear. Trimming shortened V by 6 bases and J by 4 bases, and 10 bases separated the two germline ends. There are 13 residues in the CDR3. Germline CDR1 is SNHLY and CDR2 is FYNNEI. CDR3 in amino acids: CASRAELYNEQFF. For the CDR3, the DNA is TGTGCCAGCAGGGCAGAACTATACAATGAGCAGTTCTTC.

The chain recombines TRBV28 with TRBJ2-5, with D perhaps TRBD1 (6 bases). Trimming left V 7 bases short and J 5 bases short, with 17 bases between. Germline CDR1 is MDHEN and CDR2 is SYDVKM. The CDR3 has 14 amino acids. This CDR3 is CASKTPQGTETQYF. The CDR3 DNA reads TGTGCCAGCAAAACACCACAGGGTACGGAGACCCAGTACTTC. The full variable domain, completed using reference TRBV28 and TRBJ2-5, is DVKVTQSSRYLVKRTGEKVFLECVQDMDHENMFWYRQDPGLGLRLIYFSYDVKMKEKGDIPEGYSVSREKKERFSLILESASTNQTSMYLCASKTPQGTETQYFGPGTRLLVL.

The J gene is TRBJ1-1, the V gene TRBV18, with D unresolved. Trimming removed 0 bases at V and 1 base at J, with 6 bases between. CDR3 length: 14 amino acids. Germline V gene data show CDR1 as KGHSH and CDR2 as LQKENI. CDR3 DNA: TGTGCCAGCTCACCACCGGAGGCGAACACTGAAGCTTTCTTT. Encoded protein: CASSPPEANTEAFF.

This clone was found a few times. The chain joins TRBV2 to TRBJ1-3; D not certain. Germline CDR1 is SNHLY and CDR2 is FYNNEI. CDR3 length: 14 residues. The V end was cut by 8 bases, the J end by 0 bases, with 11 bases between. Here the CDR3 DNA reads TGTGCCAGCCCGGAGGGCAACTCTGGAAACACCATATATTTT. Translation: CASPEGNSGNTIYF.